The 3 T cell receptor beta chains presented below share a single source sample, sequenced in a study of cytomegalovirus exposure and HLA in healthy donors (dated by TCRdb to 2017 to 2019). Preparation of the library involved the immunoSEQ multiplex PCR assay. A mixture of 60 forward primers for TCR Vbeta segments and 13 reverse primers for TCR Jbeta segments was used in the multiplex PCR. TCRdb obtained this table from immuneACCESS and retained in-frame rearrangements with V and J assigned. These tables miss some clones; where compared with another copy, unresolved V genes account for less than half of the shortfall, and the remainder is unexplained. The sample table holds about 120,000 clones, of which approximately 80% were seen once. Jointly, the top ten make up over 0.2% of the sample. Sequenced sample: PBMCs. The source is a man in his fifties or sixties in good health and CMV-seronegative.

This chain joins TRBV5-4 and TRBJ2-1, with 9 bases fitting TRBD1. The CDR3 extends over 16 amino acids. Per germline, CDR1 SGHNT and CDR2 YYREEE (reference sequence). Unmatched junction bases numbered 7, after V lost 1 base and J lost 5 bases. The CDR3 reads CASSLPGTGLDNEQFF. Here the CDR3 DNA reads TGTGCCAGCAGCTTGCCTGGGACAGGGCTTGACAATGAGCAGTTCTTC.

In its sample, this clone was seen once. The rearrangement links TRBV19 to TRBJ2-1, with 10 bases aligning to TRBD2. Germline CDR1 reads LNHDA; CDR2 reads SQIVND (reference sequence). This CDR3 is built from 16 residues. Losses at the gene ends were 6 bases for V and 3 bases for J; bases not matched to a gene: 8. The CDR3, as DNA: TGTGCCAGTAGACCCGGGACTAGCGTCGGCTACAATGAGCAGTTCTTC. The encoded protein is CASRPGTSVGYNEQFF.

The chain couples TRBV6-5 to TRBJ2-1, with 8 bases matching TRBD2. This CDR3 has 16 residues. V was pared by 2 bases and J by 7 bases, with 10 bases of the junction left unmatched. Germline lookup yields CDR1 MNHEY and CDR2 SVGAGI. The CDR3 loop is CASSYGAGVVPNEQFF. CDR3 bases: TGTGCCAGCAGTTACGGAGCGGGAGTGGTCCCAAATGAGCAGTTCTTC.